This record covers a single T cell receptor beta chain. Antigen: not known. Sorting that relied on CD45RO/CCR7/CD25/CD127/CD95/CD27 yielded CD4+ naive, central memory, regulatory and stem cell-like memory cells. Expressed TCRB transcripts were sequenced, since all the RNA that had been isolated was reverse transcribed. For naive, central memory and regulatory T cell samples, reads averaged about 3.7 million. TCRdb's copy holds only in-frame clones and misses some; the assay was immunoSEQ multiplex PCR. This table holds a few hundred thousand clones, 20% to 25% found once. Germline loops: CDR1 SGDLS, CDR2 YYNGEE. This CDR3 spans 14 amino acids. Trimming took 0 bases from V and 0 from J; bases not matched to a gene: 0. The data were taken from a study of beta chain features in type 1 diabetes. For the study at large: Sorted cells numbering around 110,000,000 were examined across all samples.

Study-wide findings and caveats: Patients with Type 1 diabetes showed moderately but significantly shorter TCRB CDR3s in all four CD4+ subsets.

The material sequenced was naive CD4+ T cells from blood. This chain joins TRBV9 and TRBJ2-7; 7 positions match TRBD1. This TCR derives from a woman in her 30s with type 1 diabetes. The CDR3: CASSVGDSSYEQYF. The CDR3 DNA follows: TGTGCCAGCAGCGTAGGGGACAGCTCCTACGAGCAGTACTTC.